Listed below are T cell receptor beta chains from one sample, sequenced in a study of blood T cell repertoires in COVID-19. The repertoire was sequenced with immunoSEQ multiplex PCR; TCRdb's copy has only in-frame clones and lacks some. The sample includes 100,000 to 150,000 clones, 80% to 85% of them seen just once. Sequencing was performed on peripheral blood. These receptor sequences come from a man in his 60s with acute or convalescent COVID-19. Both conserved end residues are part of each CDR3. D genes are given only for firm matches. Size is omitted from some rows. Given values are once, few, many or a class for expanded clones.

clone_size d_call j_call v_call cdr3_aa cdr3_nt
. . TRBJ2-1 TRBV10-2 CASSVTGEHESNEQFF TGCGCCAGCAGTGTAACGGGAGAACATGAAAGCAATGAGCAGTTCTTC
. . TRBJ2-3 TRBV5-1 CASSFGLAGTDTQYF TGCGCCAGCAGCTTTGGGCTAGCAGGTACAGATACGCAGTATTTT
. . TRBJ2-2 TRBV28 CASSLIGSAGLNTGELFF TGTGCCAGCAGTTTGATAGGGTCGGCGGGTCTCAACACCGGGGAGCTGTTTTTT
. TRBD2 TRBJ2-5 TRBV6-5 CAGETSGEETQYF TGTGCAGGCGAGACTAGCGGCGAAGAGACCCAGTACTTC
. . TRBJ1-4 TRBV5-1 CASSFSTANEKLFF TGCGCCAGCAGCTTTTCTACGGCTAATGAAAAACTGTTTTTT
. . TRBJ2-2 TRBV27 CASSLARGSTGELFF TGTGCCAGCAGTTTAGCCAGGGGTAGTACCGGGGAGCTGTTTTTT
. . TRBJ2-3 TRBV2 CASKAGASTDTQYF TGTGCCAGCAAGGCGGGGGCGTCAACAGATACGCAGTATTTT
. . TRBJ2-1 TRBV4-1 CASQKGNEQFF TGCGCCAGCCAGAAGGGGAATGAGCAGTTCTTC
. TRBD1 TRBJ2-5 TRBV18 CASSPGQEETQYF TGTGCCAGCTCACCGGGACAGGAAGAGACCCAGTACTTC
. . TRBJ2-7 TRBV3-1/TRBV3-2 CASSPRHGSYEQYF TGTGCCAGCAGCCCCCGACACGGCTCCTACGAGCAGTACTTC
. . TRBJ2-2 TRBV27 CASSLLAQNTGELFF TGTGCCAGCAGTTTACTAGCGCAGAACACCGGGGAGCTGTTTTTT
. . TRBJ1-4 TRBV7-5 CARSPGPFTNEKLFF TGTGCCAGAAGCCCGGGTCCTTTCACTAATGAAAAACTGTTTTTT
. . TRBJ2-7 TRBV20-1 CSARSPSEQYF TGCAGTGCTAGGTCTCCTTCCGAGCAGTACTTC
. . TRBJ1-2 TRBV6-5 CASSLGASYGYTF TGTGCCAGCAGTCTGGGGGCCTCCTATGGCTACACCTTC
. . TRBJ2-7 TRBV30 CAWSGTPQRSEQYF TGTGCCTGGAGTGGTACCCCCCAAAGGAGCGAGCAGTACTTC
. TRBD1 TRBJ2-7 TRBV7-3 CASSLTGRGEQYF TGTGCCAGCAGCTTGACAGGGCGAGGCGAGCAGTACTTC
. TRBD1 TRBJ2-7 TRBV5-4 CASSPRTGLGEQYF TGTGCCAGCAGCCCACGGACAGGGCTTGGAGAGCAGTACTTC
. . TRBJ1-4 TRBV5-1 CASSLSTDNEKLFF TGCGCCAGCAGCTTGTCGACAGATAATGAAAAACTGTTTTTT
once . TRBJ2-1 TRBV3-1/TRBV3-2 CASSQEPALVTPSDEQFF TGTGCCAGCAGCCAAGAACCCGCTCTGGTAACCCCTAGCGATGAGCAGTTCTTC
. . TRBJ1-2 TRBV7-3 CASSLTPGKEGYTF TGTGCCAGCAGCTTAACACCGGGGAAAGAGGGCTACACCTTC
. TRBD1 TRBJ2-3 TRBV4-1 CATNFGTGGEDTQYF TGCGCCACTAATTTCGGGACAGGGGGCGAGGATACGCAGTATTTT
. . TRBJ1-2 TRBV5-4 CASSFSGAGNYGYTF TGTGCCAGCAGCTTTTCAGGGGCAGGGAACTATGGCTACACCTTC
once . TRBJ1-2 TRBV3-1/TRBV3-2 CASSQTDSFYGYTF TGTGCCAGCAGCCAAACGGACAGCTTCTATGGCTACACCTTC
. TRBD2 TRBJ2-2 TRBV11-2 CASSLRLAEITGELFF TGTGCCAGCAGCTTACGACTAGCGGAGATCACCGGGGAGCTGTTTTTT
. . TRBJ1-5 TRBV19 CASSIRDSNQPQHF TGTGCCAGTAGTATCAGGGATAGCAATCAGCCCCAGCATTTT
. . TRBJ2-2 TRBV5-6 CASSLGSVTGELFF TGTGCCAGCAGCTTGGGATCGGTCACCGGGGAGCTGTTTTTT
medium-sized . TRBJ2-7 TRBV6-1 CASSERGYLRSSYEQYF TGTGCCAGCAGTGAAAGGGGGTATCTTAGGAGCTCCTACGAGCAGTACTTC
. TRBD1 TRBJ1-1 TRBV5-5 CASRAGQGLITEAFF TGTGCCAGCAGAGCTGGACAGGGTTTAATCACTGAAGCTTTCTTT
. TRBD1 TRBJ1-6 TRBV3-1/TRBV3-2 CASSQEGTGLSPLHF TGTGCCAGCAGCCAAGAGGGGACAGGCCTTTCACCCCTCCACTTT
. . TRBJ2-7 TRBV29-1 CSVVGSAGGPYEQYF TGCAGCGTTGTTGGTTCGGCAGGGGGGCCCTACGAGCAGTACTTC
. TRBD2 TRBJ2-3 TRBV9 CASSFGLAATDTQYF TGTGCCAGCAGCTTCGGACTAGCGGCCACAGATACGCAGTATTTT
. TRBD1 TRBJ1-6 TRBV10-2 CASSESHSWDRASPLHF TGCGCCAGCAGTGAGTCACATAGTTGGGACAGGGCTTCACCCCTCCACTTT
once . TRBJ2-5 TRBV5-4 CASSLRAAIQETQYF TGTGCCAGCAGCTTGAGAGCGGCAATACAAGAGACCCAGTACTTC
. . TRBJ1-6 TRBV3-1/TRBV3-2 CASSQDLEGSYNSPLHF TGTGCCAGCAGCCAAGATCTGGAGGGCTCCTATAATTCACCCCTCCACTTT
. TRBD1 TRBJ2-7 TRBV2 CASTPDRGRNEQYF TGTGCCAGCACTCCGGACAGGGGGAGGAACGAGCAGTACTTC
few TRBD1 TRBJ1-1 TRBV30 CAWSKPLIRTGKGEAFF TGTGCCTGGAGCAAACCCCTCATCAGGACAGGGAAAGGTGAAGCTTTCTTT
. TRBD2 TRBJ2-1 TRBV5-6 CASSQYLLAGYNEQFF TGTGCCAGCAGCCAATACCTACTAGCGGGTTACAATGAGCAGTTCTTC
. TRBD1 TRBJ2-7 TRBV29-1 CSVGTGAYEQYF TGCAGCGTTGGGACAGGGGCCTACGAGCAGTACTTC
once . TRBJ1-1 TRBV3-1/TRBV3-2 CASSSYLGSTEAFF TGTGCCAGCAGCTCGTATCTGGGGAGTACTGAAGCTTTCTTT
. TRBD1 TRBJ1-1 TRBV6-5 CASSRTGGENTEAFF TGTGCCAGCAGTCGGACAGGGGGGGAGAACACTGAAGCTTTCTTT
. . TRBJ2-5 TRBV30 CAWSYEVRVETQYF TGTGCCTGGAGTTATGAAGTGCGGGTAGAGACCCAGTACTTC
. TRBD1 TRBJ1-3 TRBV14 CASSHRQGATGNTIYF TGTGCCAGCAGCCACAGACAGGGGGCAACTGGAAACACCATATATTTT
. TRBD1 TRBJ2-7 TRBV24-1 CATSDSGQGADEQYF TGTGCCACCAGTGATTCCGGACAGGGGGCCGACGAGCAGTACTTC
. . TRBJ2-1 TRBV3-1/TRBV3-2 CASSQGRTLYNEQFF TGTGCCAGCAGCCAAGGCAGGACACTCTACAATGAGCAGTTCTTC
. TRBD1 TRBJ2-7 TRBV19 CASSLGQGSYEQYF TGTGCCAGTAGTCTCGGACAGGGAAGCTACGAGCAGTACTTC
few . TRBJ2-2 TRBV30 CAWSKTGNTGELFF TGTGCCTGGAGTAAGACAGGGAACACCGGGGAGCTGTTTTTT
. . TRBJ1-4 TRBV9 CASSPGGGANEKLFF TGTGCCAGCAGCCCGGGCGGGGGGGCTAATGAAAAACTGTTTTTT
few . TRBJ2-5 TRBV12-3/TRBV12-4 CASSPTDQETQYF TGTGCCAGCAGCCCGACAGACCAAGAGACCCAGTACTTC
. TRBD1 TRBJ1-2 TRBV11-2 CASSPRTGFGYTF TGTGCCAGCAGCCCCAGGACAGGTTTTGGCTACACCTTC
. . TRBJ1-2 TRBV11-2 CASSLDRAGRYGYTF TGTGCCAGCAGCTTAGATAGGGCAGGGCGCTATGGCTACACCTTC
. . TRBJ2-7 TRBV28 CASSLVGQNYEQYF TGTGCCAGCAGTTTAGTGGGCCAGAACTACGAGCAGTACTTC
. TRBD1 TRBJ1-4 TRBV19 CASSIGANRGELLFF TGTGCCAGTAGTATAGGCGCCAACAGGGGGGAATTATTGTTTTTT
. . TRBJ1-1 TRBV27 CASSLRTVSEAFF TGTGCCAGCAGTTTACGCACTGTTTCTGAAGCTTTCTTT
. TRBD1 TRBJ1-5 TRBV28 CASSQGQGYQPQHF TGTGCCAGCAGTCAGGGACAGGGCTATCAGCCCCAGCATTTT
. . TRBJ2-3 TRBV3-1/TRBV3-2 CASSQESGGTDTQYF TGTGCCAGCAGCCAAGAGTCGGGGGGCACAGATACGCAGTATTTT
. TRBD1 TRBJ1-5 TRBV19 CASSAPDRWRPQHF TGTGCCAGTAGTGCGCCGGACAGGTGGCGGCCCCAGCATTTT
once TRBD1 TRBJ1-1 TRBV5-4 CASSWTGGNTEAFF TGTGCCAGCAGCTGGACAGGTGGGAATACTGAAGCTTTCTTT
. . TRBJ2-4 TRBV5-1 CASSATGLQYF TGCGCCAGCAGCGCCACAGGGTTACAGTACTTC